These T cell receptor beta chains were read from a single sample in a study of human T cells and chemical hapten exposure. One entry per CDR3 protein results from TCRdb running MiXCR on the RACE reads. The data contain roughly 380,000 distinct CDR3 sequences, 5% to 6.5% of them singletons. Sample: whole blood, taken in connection with sensitization to the hapten diphenylcyclopropenone (DPC). The receptors were sampled from a woman in her 50s with alopecia areata. Some clones in this sample may be carry-over from other donors' samples. The CDR3 runs from the conserved cysteine through the conserved F or W. The order of the fields is D gene, CDR3 length, clone size, J gene, V gene, CDR3 protein, CDR3 DNA. D genes are given only for firm matches. The listing skips clone size in some rows; elsewhere it reads once, few, many or a size class.

>TRBD2|14|many|TRBJ2-3|TRBV7-2
CASGLAGSTDTQYF
TGTGCCAGCGGGCTAGCGGGGAGCACAGATACGCAGTATTTT
>-|14|-|TRBJ2-3|TRBV12-3/TRBV12-4
CASSLSLATDTQYF
TGTGCCAGCAGTTTGTCGCTAGCGACAGATACGCAGTATTTT
>-|14|-|TRBJ1-6|TRBV6-1
CASSTGGGNSPLHF
TGTGCCAGCAGTACCGGTGGGGGAAATTCACCCCTCCACTTT
>-|14|-|TRBJ1-2|TRBV5-1
CASSLGDGAYGYTF
TGCGCCAGCAGCTTGGGGGACGGAGCCTATGGCTACACCTTC
>TRBD2|17|-|TRBJ2-1|TRBV10-3
CAISETERGLAINEQFF
TGTGCCATCAGTGAGACAGAAAGGGGACTAGCGATCAATGAGCAGTTCTTC
>TRBD1|15|many|TRBJ1-5|TRBV28
CASSPATGESQPQHF
TGTGCCAGCAGTCCCGCGACAGGGGAAAGTCAGCCCCAGCATTTT
>-|12|-|TRBJ2-7|TRBV6-6
CATTPDSYEQYF
TGTGCCACCACCCCAGACTCCTACGAGCAGTACTTC
>TRBD2|18|many|TRBJ2-2|TRBV3-1
CASSQDLRSGGITGELFF
TGTGCCAGCAGCCAAGATCTGAGAAGCGGGGGGATCACCGGGGAGCTGTTTTTT
>-|16|many|TRBJ2-7|TRBV7-6
CASTHSGPPAAYEQYF
TGTGCCAGCACCCACTCCGGGCCGCCAGCCGCCTACGAGCAGTACTTC
>-|17|-|TRBJ1-2|TRBV7-8
CASSFRTGASTNYGYTF
TGTGCCAGCAGCTTTCGTACGGGGGCAAGTACTAACTATGGCTACACCTTC
>-|13|few|TRBJ1-1|TRBV7-2
CASSLAGADEAFF
TGTGCCAGCAGCTTAGCGGGTGCAGATGAAGCTTTCTTT
>-|10|many|TRBJ2-3|TRBV12-3/TRBV12-4
CASRLDTQYF
TGTGCCAGCAGACTTGATACGCAGTATTTT
>-|14|-|TRBJ1-2|TRBV29-1
CSAPGGGAYDGYTF
TGCAGCGCCCCAGGAGGGGGGGCGTACGACGGCTACACCTTC
>-|14|-|TRBJ2-7|TRBV15
CATSSILRAYEQYF
TGTGCCACCAGCTCAATACTCCGGGCCTACGAGCAGTACTTC
>-|16|-|TRBJ2-1|TRBV18
CASSDLGGPSYNEQFF
TGTGCCAGCTCAGACCTCGGCGGACCCTCCTACAATGAGCAGTTCTTC
>-|15|-|TRBJ1-1|TRBV7-3
CASSPKGAVNTEAFF
TGTGCCAGCAGCCCGAAAGGGGCGGTAAACACTGAAGCTTTCTTT
>-|13|many|TRBJ2-7|TRBV20-1
CSAGGLVSHEQYF
TGCAGTGCGGGGGGGCTAGTTTCCCACGAGCAGTACTTC
>TRBD1|14|many|TRBJ2-6|TRBV6-2/TRBV6-3
CASLRTGGANVLTF
TGTGCCAGCCTCCGGACAGGGGGGGCCAACGTCCTGACTTTC
>TRBD1|16|-|TRBJ1-5|TRBV29-1
CSVLTGGGDSNQPQHF
TGCAGCGTACTGACAGGGGGCGGGGATAGCAATCAGCCCCAGCATTTT
>-|17|many|TRBJ2-3|TRBV6-5
CASSYSIPVPGTDTQYF
TGTGCCAGCAGTTACTCGATTCCCGTACCAGGCACAGATACGCAGTATTTT
>-|11|-|TRBJ2-1|TRBV9
CASSENNEQFF
TGTGCCAGCAGCGAAAACAATGAGCAGTTCTTC
>-|15|-|TRBJ2-1|TRBV14
CASSLRARHSNEQFF
TGTGCCAGCAGCCTCCGGGCCAGGCACTCCAATGAGCAGTTCTTC
>-|15|-|TRBJ1-1|TRBV2
CASREPTGTGTEAFF
TGTGCCAGCAGGGAACCTACAGGGACGGGCACTGAAGCTTTCTTT
>TRBD1|13|-|TRBJ1-5|TRBV6-1
CASRGTGVQPQHF
TGTGCCAGCAGAGGTACAGGGGTTCAGCCCCAGCATTTT
>-|16|few|TRBJ2-5|TRBV5-3
CASSSPRDDFQETQYF
TGTGCCAGCAGCTCCCCGCGGGACGATTTTCAAGAGACCCAGTACTTC
>-|14|many|TRBJ2-5|TRBV2
CASRWDGPQETQYF
TGTGCCAGCAGATGGGACGGCCCACAAGAGACCCAGTACTTC
>-|13|few|TRBJ2-5|TRBV20-1
CSARRDPQETQYF
TGCAGTGCTAGGCGGGACCCCCAAGAGACCCAGTACTTC
>TRBD2|16|many|TRBJ2-5|TRBV11-2
CASSSPSGSVMETQYF
TGTGCCAGCAGCTCTCCTAGCGGGAGTGTCATGGAGACCCAGTACTTC
>-|14|many|TRBJ2-3|TRBV11-2
CASSYSGSPDTQYF
TGTGCCAGCAGCTACAGTGGGAGTCCAGATACGCAGTATTTT
>-|15|few|TRBJ1-5|TRBV2
CASSESIDSNQPQHF
TGTGCCAGCAGTGAATCGATCGATAGCAATCAGCCCCAGCATTTT
>TRBD2|18|-|TRBJ2-1|TRBV2
CASRRGLAGGLSYNEQFF
TGTGCCAGCAGGCGAGGACTAGCGGGGGGTCTCTCCTACAATGAGCAGTTCTTC
>TRBD2|16|few|TRBJ2-3|TRBV4-3
CASSQASGSSTDTQYF
TGCGCCAGCAGCCAGGCTAGCGGGAGTAGCACAGATACGCAGTATTTT
>-|15|many|TRBJ2-3|TRBV4-2
CASSLGPSSTDTQYF
TGTGCCAGCAGCCTTGGGCCTAGCAGCACAGATACGCAGTATTTT
>TRBD1|19|-|TRBJ2-1|TRBV3-1
CASSQVPGQGFTTYNEQFF
TGTGCCAGCAGCCAAGTCCCGGGACAGGGGTTTACGACCTACAATGAGCAGTTCTTC
>TRBD1|13|-|TRBJ2-3|TRBV20-1
CSAYRGPGDTQYF
TGCAGTGCGTACAGGGGGCCGGGGGATACGCAGTATTTT
>TRBD1|19|many|TRBJ2-1|TRBV10-3
CAIRLSGTGDRASYNEQFF
TGTGCCATCAGACTCTCCGGGACAGGGGATAGGGCATCCTACAATGAGCAGTTCTTC
>-|15|-|TRBJ2-2|TRBV10-3
CAIKAVDPVTGELFF
TGTGCCATCAAGGCTGTGGATCCGGTGACCGGGGAGCTGTTTTTT
>-|13|-|TRBJ2-7|TRBV6-1
CASTQRGAYEQYF
TGTGCCAGCACACAGCGTGGGGCCTACGAGCAGTACTTC
>-|12|few|TRBJ2-1|TRBV7-2
CASSLVRGISFF
TGTGCCAGCAGCTTAGTCCGCGGGATAAGCTTCTTC
>-|12|many|TRBJ1-1|TRBV12-3/TRBV12-4
CASSEPNTEAFF
TGTGCCAGCTCCGAACCTAACACTGAAGCTTTCTTT
>TRBD2|15|many|TRBJ2-7|TRBV5-4
CASSLITSGRMEQYF
TGTGCCAGCAGCTTGATTACTAGCGGGAGAATGGAGCAGTACTTC
>TRBD2|14|few|TRBJ2-3|TRBV24-1
CATSSAGESDTQYF
TGTGCCACCAGTTCAGCGGGAGAGTCAGATACGCAGTATTTT
>-|12|-|TRBJ2-7|TRBV20-1
CSASGVTYEQYF
TGCAGTGCTAGTGGGGTGACCTACGAGCAGTACTTC
>TRBD1|15|few|TRBJ1-5|TRBV2
CASRGTGGTNQPQHF
TGTGCCAGCAGGGGGACAGGGGGCACCAATCAGCCCCAGCATTTT
>-|13|many|TRBJ2-3|TRBV12-3/TRBV12-4
CASSPLSTDTQYF
TGTGCCAGCTCACCACTTTCCACAGATACGCAGTATTTT
>-|12|many|TRBJ2-1|TRBV3-1
CASSQVTREQFF
TGTGCCAGCAGCCAAGTGACGAGGGAGCAGTTCTTC
>TRBD1|18|few|TRBJ1-5|TRBV7-9
CASSLAGQGAWDNQPQHF
TGTGCCAGCAGCTTAGCCGGCCAGGGGGCCTGGGACAATCAGCCCCAGCATTTT
>TRBD1|14|few|TRBJ1-1|TRBV7-8
CASSSQTGDAEAFF
TGTGCCAGCAGCTCTCAGACAGGGGACGCTGAAGCTTTCTTT
>TRBD1|15|-|TRBJ1-5|TRBV12-3/TRBV12-4
CASSPRDRFNQPQHF
TGTGCCAGCAGTCCCCGGGACAGATTCAATCAGCCCCAGCATTTT
>TRBD2|13|many|TRBJ2-3|TRBV29-1
CSVTSGRTDTQYF
TGCAGCGTTACTAGCGGGAGAACAGATACGCAGTATTTT
>TRBD1|16|-|TRBJ1-4|TRBV4-3
CASSQRRTGVVEKLFF
TGCGCCAGCAGCCAACGGAGGACAGGGGTAGTTGAAAAACTGTTTTTT
>TRBD1|14|many|TRBJ2-4|TRBV20-1
CSARQGLAKNIQYF
TGCAGTGCTCGACAGGGTTTAGCCAAAAACATTCAGTACTTC